This is a list of T cell receptor beta chains from one sample in a study of beta chain features in type 1 diabetes. TCRdb keeps only in-frame clones here, not all; method: immunoSEQ multiplex PCR. The table includes approximately 400,000 clones, around 15% detected once. Source material: naive CD4+ T cells from blood. Source of these receptors: a woman aged 18-29 years in good health. CDR3s include the opening cysteine and the closing phenylalanine or tryptophan. The D gene is left open where the match is weak. Clone size appears in some rows only: once, few, many, or a class for an expanded clone.

V gene: TRBV7-9
D gene: TRBD1
J gene: TRBJ2-7
clone size: .
CDR3 DNA: TGTGCCAGCAGCCCCGGACAGGTTAGCTCCTACGAGCAGTACTTC
CDR3 protein: CASSPGQVSSYEQYF

V gene: TRBV29-1
D gene: .
J gene: TRBJ2-7
clone size: few
CDR3 DNA: TGCAGCGTTGATCAGGGATCCTCCTACGAGCAGTACTTC
CDR3 protein: CSVDQGSSYEQYF

V gene: TRBV18
D gene: .
J gene: TRBJ1-2
clone size: few
CDR3 DNA: TGTGCCAGCTCACCTTCCTCCCTGAACTATGGCTACACCTTC
CDR3 protein: CASSPSSLNYGYTF

V gene: TRBV5-5
D gene: TRBD2
J gene: TRBJ2-7
clone size: few
CDR3 DNA: TGTGCCAGCGGAACGGGAGGGACTCTTTCGGACGAGCAGTACTTC
CDR3 protein: CASGTGGTLSDEQYF

V gene: TRBV7-9
D gene: TRBD2
J gene: TRBJ2-5
clone size: few
CDR3 DNA: TGTGCCAGCAGCGTGGGACTAGCGGGCGGAGGAGAGACCCAGTACTTC
CDR3 protein: CASSVGLAGGGETQYF

V gene: TRBV29-1
D gene: TRBD1
J gene: TRBJ1-5
clone size: .
CDR3 DNA: TGCAGCGTGGCCAGGGGGCCCGGTCAGCCCCAGCATTTT
CDR3 protein: CSVARGPGQPQHF

V gene: TRBV6-6
D gene: TRBD2
J gene: TRBJ2-1
clone size: few
CDR3 DNA: TGTGCCAGCAGTTCCCCTAGCGGGAGCAATGAGCAGTTCTTC
CDR3 protein: CASSSPSGSNEQFF

V gene: TRBV7-9
D gene: TRBD2
J gene: TRBJ2-7
clone size: few
CDR3 DNA: TGTGCCAGCAGCCCTGGGTTTAGGGGAGGGGACGAGCAGTACTTC
CDR3 protein: CASSPGFRGGDEQYF

V gene: TRBV7-2
D gene: .
J gene: TRBJ1-1
clone size: .
CDR3 DNA: TGTGCCAGCAGCCGAGGACAGCCGAACACTGAAGCTTTCTTT
CDR3 protein: CASSRGQPNTEAFF

V gene: TRBV30
D gene: TRBD1
J gene: TRBJ1-2
clone size: .
CDR3 DNA: TGTGCCTGGAGAATACAGGGGTACGGGACGTATGGCTACACCTTC
CDR3 protein: CAWRIQGYGTYGYTF

V gene: TRBV4-3
D gene: TRBD1
J gene: TRBJ2-1
clone size: .
CDR3 DNA: TGCGCCAGCAGCCAAGGATTTAGGACAGGGGGGATTAGAAACAATGAGCAGTTCTTC
CDR3 protein: CASSQGFRTGGIRNNEQFF

V gene: TRBV13
D gene: .
J gene: TRBJ2-1
clone size: .
CDR3 DNA: TGTGCCAGCAGCATCCTATCCTACAATGAGCAGTTCTTC
CDR3 protein: CASSILSYNEQFF

V gene: TRBV30
D gene: TRBD1
J gene: TRBJ2-4
clone size: few
CDR3 DNA: TGTGCCTATCGACAGGGGATGGTCAAAAACATTCAGTACTTC
CDR3 protein: CAYRQGMVKNIQYF

V gene: TRBV2
D gene: .
J gene: TRBJ2-6
clone size: few
CDR3 DNA: TGTGCCAGCACCAGACAGAACTCTGGGGCCAACGTCCTGACTTTC
CDR3 protein: CASTRQNSGANVLTF

V gene: TRBV5-4
D gene: TRBD2
J gene: TRBJ2-5
clone size: few
CDR3 DNA: TGTGCCAGCAGCAGGCGCCTAGCGGGAGTGGGAGAGACCCAGTACTTC
CDR3 protein: CASSRRLAGVGETQYF

V gene: TRBV5-1
D gene: .
J gene: TRBJ2-7
clone size: few
CDR3 DNA: TGCGCCAGCAGCTCGACCGGGACACCGACCTACGAGCAGTACTTC
CDR3 protein: CASSSTGTPTYEQYF

V gene: TRBV6-1
D gene: .
J gene: TRBJ2-1
clone size: few
CDR3 DNA: TGTGCCAGCAGTGCCCAGGGGGGCGGGTCCTACAATGAGCAGTTCTTC
CDR3 protein: CASSAQGGGSYNEQFF

V gene: TRBV18
D gene: TRBD2
J gene: TRBJ2-4
clone size: .
CDR3 DNA: TGTGCCAGCTCACCCCTATCCTTAGCGGGCGCCAAAAACATTCAGTACTTC
CDR3 protein: CASSPLSLAGAKNIQYF

V gene: TRBV4-1
D gene: TRBD1
J gene: TRBJ2-1
clone size: few
CDR3 DNA: TGCGCCAGCAGCCGCGGGCAACAGGGGTTAAGGTACAATGAGCAGTTCTTC
CDR3 protein: CASSRGQQGLRYNEQFF

V gene: TRBV13
D gene: .
J gene: TRBJ2-7
clone size: once
CDR3 DNA: TGTGCCAGCAGCCCGCGTCGAGGCAACGAGCAGTACTTC
CDR3 protein: CASSPRRGNEQYF

V gene: TRBV28
D gene: TRBD1
J gene: TRBJ2-7
clone size: few
CDR3 DNA: TGTGCCAGCAGTACCGGGACAGGGGTCTACGAGCAGTACTTC
CDR3 protein: CASSTGTGVYEQYF

V gene: TRBV6-5
D gene: TRBD2
J gene: TRBJ2-7
clone size: .
CDR3 DNA: TGTGCCAGCAGTTACACCAGGACTAGCGGGAGGCACGAGCAGTACTTC
CDR3 protein: CASSYTRTSGRHEQYF

V gene: TRBV7-2
D gene: .
J gene: TRBJ2-1
clone size: .
CDR3 DNA: TGTGCCAGCAGCCCTTACAATGAGCAGTTCTTC
CDR3 protein: CASSPYNEQFF

V gene: TRBV18
D gene: TRBD1
J gene: TRBJ1-1
clone size: few
CDR3 DNA: TGTGCCAGCTCACCCCAAACAGGGGGTGTGAACACTGAAGCTTTCTTT
CDR3 protein: CASSPQTGGVNTEAFF

V gene: TRBV5-1
D gene: .
J gene: TRBJ2-5
clone size: .
CDR3 DNA: TGCGCCAGCAGCCTCCCGGAGGAGACCCAGTACTTC
CDR3 protein: CASSLPEETQYF

V gene: TRBV14
D gene: TRBD2
J gene: TRBJ2-1
clone size: few
CDR3 DNA: TGTGCCAGCAGCCAAGAATCGGCGGGAGTCCATGAGCAGTTCTTC
CDR3 protein: CASSQESAGVHEQFF

V gene: TRBV7-8
D gene: .
J gene: TRBJ2-7
clone size: .
CDR3 DNA: TGTGCCAGCAGCTTACCCGCCTACGAGCAGTACTTC
CDR3 protein: CASSLPAYEQYF

V gene: TRBV27
D gene: .
J gene: TRBJ1-1
clone size: few
CDR3 DNA: TGTGCCAGCAGTTCGCAGAACCCGAACACTGAAGCTTTCTTT
CDR3 protein: CASSSQNPNTEAFF

V gene: TRBV10-3
D gene: TRBD2
J gene: TRBJ2-3
clone size: few
CDR3 DNA: TGTGCCATCAGTGGCGGGAGGGGAGGCGCAGATACGCAGTATTTT
CDR3 protein: CAISGGRGGADTQYF

V gene: TRBV28
D gene: .
J gene: TRBJ2-1
clone size: .
CDR3 DNA: TGTGCCAGCAGCCCCCCCGAGTCGTGGAGCTCCTACAATGAGCAGTTCTTC
CDR3 protein: CASSPPESWSSYNEQFF

V gene: TRBV5-1
D gene: TRBD2
J gene: TRBJ2-5
clone size: .
CDR3 DNA: TGCGCCAGCAGCTCCGTCGGGGCGGGAGGAGAGACCCAGTACTTC
CDR3 protein: CASSSVGAGGETQYF

V gene: TRBV15
D gene: .
J gene: TRBJ1-1
clone size: few
CDR3 DNA: TGTGCCACCAGCAGAGATAGGAGGGAAGGAGCTTTCTTT
CDR3 protein: CATSRDRREGAFF

V gene: TRBV30
D gene: .
J gene: TRBJ1-2
clone size: few
CDR3 DNA: TGTGCCTGGAGTGTAGGTCGGGGGAACTATGGCTACACCTTC
CDR3 protein: CAWSVGRGNYGYTF

V gene: TRBV29-1
D gene: TRBD2
J gene: TRBJ2-5
clone size: .
CDR3 DNA: TGCAGCGTTAGACTAGCGGGAGCTGAGACCCAGTACTTC
CDR3 protein: CSVRLAGAETQYF

V gene: TRBV5-4
D gene: TRBD1
J gene: TRBJ2-3
clone size: .
CDR3 DNA: TGTGCCAGCAGCCTTTCGACCGGACAGGGATGGGATACGCAGTATTTT
CDR3 protein: CASSLSTGQGWDTQYF

V gene: TRBV28
D gene: TRBD1
J gene: TRBJ2-4
clone size: few
CDR3 DNA: TGTGCCAGCAGTTCAGGACAGGGGATTATGTTAGAGGGCATTCAGTACTTC
CDR3 protein: CASSSGQGIMLEGIQYF

V gene: TRBV30
D gene: .
J gene: TRBJ2-7
clone size: few
CDR3 DNA: TGTGCCTGGAGCGTATCTAGCGCAACCTACGAGCAGTACTTC
CDR3 protein: CAWSVSSATYEQYF

V gene: TRBV29-1
D gene: .
J gene: TRBJ2-5
clone size: .
CDR3 DNA: TGCAGCGTTGTGCGCGGCCTACAGACCCAGTACTTC
CDR3 protein: CSVVRGLQTQYF

V gene: TRBV28
D gene: TRBD2
J gene: TRBJ2-2
clone size: .
CDR3 DNA: TGTGCCAGCAGTTTCTCGGGAGGCTCTACCGGGGAGCTGTTTTTT
CDR3 protein: CASSFSGGSTGELFF

V gene: TRBV2
D gene: TRBD2
J gene: TRBJ2-1
clone size: .
CDR3 DNA: TGTGCCACCCGAGGAACTAGCGGGAGGGGGTCCTACAATGAGCAGTTCTTC
CDR3 protein: CATRGTSGRGSYNEQFF

V gene: TRBV28
D gene: .
J gene: TRBJ1-4
clone size: few
CDR3 DNA: TGTGCCAGCAGTTTAAACAGCAAACTGTTTTTT
CDR3 protein: CASSLNSKLFF

V gene: TRBV19
D gene: .
J gene: TRBJ2-7
clone size: once
CDR3 DNA: TGTGCCAGCCAACTTCGACTTGGAGACCCAAAAAGCTCCTACGAGCAGTACTTC
CDR3 protein: CASQLRLGDPKSSYEQYF

V gene: TRBV30
D gene: .
J gene: TRBJ1-1
clone size: .
CDR3 DNA: TGTGCCTGGCAGGGGTACACTGAAGCTTTCTTT
CDR3 protein: CAWQGYTEAFF

V gene: TRBV18
D gene: TRBD2
J gene: TRBJ2-7
clone size: .
CDR3 DNA: TGTGCCAGCTCACCAGGATTGGGGACTAGCGGCTCCTACGAGCAGTACTTC
CDR3 protein: CASSPGLGTSGSYEQYF

V gene: TRBV7-9
D gene: TRBD1
J gene: TRBJ2-3
clone size: few
CDR3 DNA: TGTGCCAGAGGGGGGACAGGGGGCGCAGATACGCAGTATTTT
CDR3 protein: CARGGTGGADTQYF

V gene: TRBV5-1
D gene: .
J gene: TRBJ2-7
clone size: .
CDR3 DNA: TGCGCCAGCAGGGAGGAAACTTTGACAACCTACGAGCAGTACTTC
CDR3 protein: CASREETLTTYEQYF

V gene: TRBV15
D gene: .
J gene: TRBJ2-5
clone size: few
CDR3 DNA: TGTGCCACCAGCAGAGCCAGGCCAGTAGAGACCCAGTACTTC
CDR3 protein: CATSRARPVETQYF

V gene: TRBV14
D gene: .
J gene: TRBJ2-7
clone size: few
CDR3 DNA: TGTGCCAGCAGCCATAGCTTCGAGCAGTACTTC
CDR3 protein: CASSHSFEQYF

V gene: TRBV28
D gene: .
J gene: TRBJ1-5
clone size: .
CDR3 DNA: TGTGCCAGCAGTTTACGACAGGAGGGCAATCAGCCCCAGCATTTT
CDR3 protein: CASSLRQEGNQPQHF

V gene: TRBV13
D gene: TRBD1
J gene: TRBJ2-7
clone size: .
CDR3 DNA: TGTGCCAGCAGCTTAGGGGGACAGCACTCCTACGAGCAGTACTTC
CDR3 protein: CASSLGGQHSYEQYF